This T cell receptor (beta chain) originates from a study of metastatic and nonmetastatic thyroid tumors (dated by TCRdb to 2020 to 2022). Notes on the research overall: For patients with malignant and with benign thyroid disease, the researchers compared repertoires between peripheral blood samples and tumor or nodule tissue samples.

The library was made by PCR. Sequenced on an Illumina HiSeq 4000. High-throughput sequencing was used to profile the TCR beta-chain CDR3 region of each patient. Per the original workflow: The researchers built a classifier to tell apart papillary thyroid cancer patients with distant metastasis, based on CDR3 differences among clinicopathological groups. To measure repertoire diversity the researchers used the Shannon index, while the Morisita-Horn index served to gauge how similar the tumor and blood repertoires were. TCRdb trimmed public reads at Q25 via fastp, called clones via MiXCR and kept in-frame beta chains. These V and J calls originate from TCRdb's pipeline instead of the authors' own analysis. The sample includes approximately 50,000 clones, with 3.5% to 5% observed a single time. The ten top clones hold roughly a tenth of the sample. Looking up the germline V gene yields CDR1 SGHTA and CDR2 FQGTGA. Germline trimming amounts to 3 bases on V and 4 bases on J, with 6 as the count of junction bases outside the gene matches. From cysteine to phenylalanine, the CDR3 is 15 amino acids long. Of all the DNA, just the CDR3 is kept, 45 bases in frame from base 1.

No patient had received any treatment before thyroid surgery. Using T-cell receptor beta sequencing, the researchers looked back retrospectively at clinical samples from patients, gathered between the early 2010s and the late 2010s. General conclusions and limits of the study: TCR beta diversity was reported as significantly higher in malignant tumors than in benign nodules, in both blood and tumor samples.

This clone was seen at least ten times. Its antigen is not yet known. One base away there is no much larger clone; base qualities are not given. This specimen includes other DNA sequences encoding the same CDR3. Recombination linked TRBV7-3 to TRBJ2-3, with TRBD2 matching 8 junction bases. The sequence came from a female donor with papillary thyroid cancer or a benign thyroid nodule (not recorded which). Some clones in this sample may be carry-over from other donors' samples. The sample was blood. CDR3 sequence: CASSFLLAGPDTQYF. DNA sequence: TGTGCCAGCAGCTTCCTATTAGCGGGACCAGATACGCAGTATTTT.